Listed here are 14 T cell receptor beta chains from one sample, sequenced in a study of shared clonotypes between healthy human individuals. TCRdb keeps only in-frame clones here, not all; method: immunoSEQ multiplex PCR. The sample has 2,500,000 or so clones; 85% to 95% are singletons. The sequenced sample consisted of naive CD4+ T cells from PBMCs. Subset denoted: CD45RA+ positively selected. The receptors shown here come from a man younger than 30 in good health. Some clones in this sample may be carry-over from other donors' samples.

This rearrangement joins TRBV6-4 to TRBJ2-1; a weak D match, TRBD2 (6 bases). The CDR3 sequence is 11 residues long. Per the germline V gene, CDR1 is MRHNA and CDR2 is SNTAGT. V lost 7 bases, J lost 10 bases, and 11 bases lay in between. The CDR3 reads CASTSGGEQFF. CDR3 sequence (DNA): TGTGCCAGCACCTCTGGGGGGGAGCAGTTCTTC.

The chain is built from TRBV6-1 and TRBJ2-2, with TRBD2 identical over 14 bases. V dropped 2 bases and J dropped 2; count of bases not matched to a gene: 4. The V gene's germline CDR1 is MNHNS and CDR2 SASEGT. The CDR3 spans 18 residues. The chain's CDR3 is CASSEQGLAGENTGELFF. The CDR3 DNA reads as TGTGCCAGCAGTGAACAGGGACTAGCGGGAGAAAACACCGGGGAGCTGTTTTTT.

This chain links TRBV4-3 with TRBJ2-1; no clear D gene. V gave up 0 bases and J gave up 9 bases, with 9 bases separating them. The length of the CDR3 is 13 residues. CDR1 and CDR2 from the germline V gene are LGHNA and YSLEER. The CDR3 DNA reads as TGCGCCAGCAGCCAAGAAGTGGGAAGTGAGCAGTTCTTC. It yields the protein CASSQEVGSEQFF.

This chain uses TRBV5-6 with TRBJ2-4, with D unclear. This CDR3 comprises 13 residues. Trimming took off 2 bases at V and 6 bases at J, with 9 bases between the two ends. Germline CDR1 reads SGHDT; CDR2 reads YYEEEE. CDR3 coding DNA: TGTGCCAGCAGCTTAAGGCTCTTAAACATTCAGTACTTC. It codes for CASSLRLLNIQYF.

This chain uses TRBV4-1 with TRBJ2-7; 9 bases match TRBD2. The CDR3 is 18 residues long. Looked up from germline, CDR1 is MGHRA and CDR2 is YSYEKL. Trimming at V came to 0 bases and at J to 2 bases, leaving 11 bases not matched to a gene. The CDR3, as DNA: TGCGCCAGCAGCCAAGATCTAGCGGGACAGATCCCTACCTACGAGCAGTACTTC. Translation: CASSQDLAGQIPTYEQYF.

The chain recombines TRBV29-1 with TRBJ2-1; the D gene is possibly TRBD1 (6 bases). CDR1 and CDR2 (germline): SQVTM, ANQGSEA. The CDR3 is 13 residues long. CDR3 sequence (DNA): TGCAGTGCTGGACAGACCCGGAACAATGAGCAGTTCTTC. It is translated as CSAGQTRNNEQFF.

The CDR3 protein is CASITGRTGELFF. CDR3 bases: TGTGCCAGCATAACAGGGAGGACCGGGGAGCTGTTTTTT. The chain joins TRBV6-1 to TRBJ2-2, with D perhaps being TRBD1 or TRBD2 (6 bases each). CDR3 size: 13 residues. In germline, CDR1 is MNHNS, CDR2 SASEGT. With 7 bases removed from V and 5 bases from J, the gap between germline ends came to 11 bases.

The chain employs TRBV6-5 and TRBJ2-7; D tentatively fits TRBD1 or TRBD2 (6 bases each). CDR1 is MNHEY, CDR2 SVGAGI, per germline. This CDR3 is built from 14 residues. Trimming took off 6 bases at V and 7 bases at J, with 19 bases between the two ends. In DNA, the CDR3 is TGTGCCAGCAGACCAGCAAAGGGGGGAGGTGAGCAGTACTTC. Protein product: CASRPAKGGGEQYF.

In DNA form, the CDR3 reads TGTGCCAGCAGCGTATCGGCCCGGGATACGCAGTATTTT. It encodes CASSVSARDTQYF. The chain carries TRBV9 and TRBJ2-3; no firm D call. The CDR3 consists of 13 residues. The V gene's germline CDR1 is SGDLS and CDR2 YYNGEE. V lost 1 base and J 6 bases, leaving 9 bases between the germline ends.

The count of this clone is one. V is TRBV5-4 and J is TRBJ2-2, with no clear D. The CDR3 is 14 amino acids. Germline V gene sequence: CDR1 SGHNT, CDR2 YYREEE (reference sequence). The germline V and J ends were trimmed by 0 bases and 5 bases, with 8 bases remaining between them. DNA of the CDR3: TGTGCCAGCAGCTTGGGGAGACTGACCGGGGAGCTGTTTTTT. Translated, it gives CASSLGRLTGELFF.

The chain has TRBV5-4 and TRBJ1-2; D is ambiguous. V lost 0 bases and J 4 bases, leaving 16 bases between the germline ends. Germline V gene sequence: CDR1 SGHNT, CDR2 YYREEE (reference sequence). This CDR3 has 16 amino acids. DNA of the CDR3: TGTGCCAGCAGCTTGGGTGGTGGGTTTGGGATCTATGGCTACACCTTC. It translates to CASSLGGGFGIYGYTF.

The chain carries TRBV19 and TRBJ2-2, with 12 bases aligning to TRBD2. Trimming at V came to 4 bases and at J to 3 bases, leaving 3 bases not matched to a gene. This CDR3 spans 16 amino acids. The germline V gene has CDR1 LNHDA and CDR2 SQIVND (reference sequence). The CDR3 region is CASSRRLAGDTGELFF. CDR3 coding DNA: TGTGCCAGTAGTAGACGACTAGCGGGAGACACCGGGGAGCTGTTTTTT.

The rearrangement joins TRBV5-1 to TRBJ1-4; 9 bases line up with TRBD1. Trimming took 3 bases from V and 6 from J; bases not matched to a gene: 3. Germline values: CDR1 SGHRS, CDR2 YFSETQ. This CDR3 spans 14 amino acids. The CDR3 reads CASSSGTGHEKLFF. In nucleotides, the CDR3 is TGCGCCAGCAGCTCCGGGACAGGGCATGAAAAACTGTTTTTT.

The rearrangement uses TRBV7-3 and TRBJ2-5; tentatively, D is TRBD2 (6 bases). CDR1 and CDR2 from the germline V gene are SGHTA and FQGTGA. Trimming shortened V by 6 bases and J by 5 bases, and 13 bases separated the two germline ends. The CDR3 is made up of 13 amino acids. CDR3 protein: CASSFRRGETQYF. The CDR3 coding sequence is TGTGCCAGCAGTTTCCGACGGGGGGAGACCCAGTACTTC.